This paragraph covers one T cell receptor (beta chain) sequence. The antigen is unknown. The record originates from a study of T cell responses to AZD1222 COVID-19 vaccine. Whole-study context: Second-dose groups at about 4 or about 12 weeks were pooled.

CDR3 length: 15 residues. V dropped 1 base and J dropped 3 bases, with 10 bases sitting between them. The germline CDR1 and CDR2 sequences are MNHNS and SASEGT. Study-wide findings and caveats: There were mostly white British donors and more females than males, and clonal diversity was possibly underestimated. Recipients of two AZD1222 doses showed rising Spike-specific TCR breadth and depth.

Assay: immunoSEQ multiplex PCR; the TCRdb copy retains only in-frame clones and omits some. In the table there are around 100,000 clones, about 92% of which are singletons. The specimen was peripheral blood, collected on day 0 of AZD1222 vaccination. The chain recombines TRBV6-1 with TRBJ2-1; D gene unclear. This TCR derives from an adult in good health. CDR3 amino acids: CASSEGSASYNEQFF. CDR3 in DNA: TGTGCCAGCAGTGAAGGCAGCGCGAGCTACAATGAGCAGTTCTTC.